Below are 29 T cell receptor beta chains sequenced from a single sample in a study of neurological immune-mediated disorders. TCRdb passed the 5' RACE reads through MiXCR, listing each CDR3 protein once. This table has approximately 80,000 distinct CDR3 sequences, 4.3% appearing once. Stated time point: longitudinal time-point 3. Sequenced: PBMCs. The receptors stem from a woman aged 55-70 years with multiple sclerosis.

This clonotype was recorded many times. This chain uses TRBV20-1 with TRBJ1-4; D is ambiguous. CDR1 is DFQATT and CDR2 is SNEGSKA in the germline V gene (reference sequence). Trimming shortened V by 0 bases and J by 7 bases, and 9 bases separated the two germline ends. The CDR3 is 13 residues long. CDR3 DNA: TGCAGTGCTAGAGATGTAGGGCGTGAAAAACTGTTTTTT. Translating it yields CSARDVGREKLFF.

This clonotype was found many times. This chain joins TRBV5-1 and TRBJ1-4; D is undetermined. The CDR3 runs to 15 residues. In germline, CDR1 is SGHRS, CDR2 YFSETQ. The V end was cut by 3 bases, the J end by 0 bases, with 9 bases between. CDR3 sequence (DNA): TGCGCCAGCAGCTACGATGCCTCAACTAATGAAAAACTGTTTTTT. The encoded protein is CASSYDASTNEKLFF.

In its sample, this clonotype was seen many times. The CDR3 here is CASSSGGGSGNTIYF. The CDR3 DNA sequence: TGTGCCAGCAGTTCTGGAGGGGGTTCTGGAAACACCATATATTTT. The chain carries TRBV27 and TRBJ1-3; D is perhaps TRBD1 (6 bases). Germline-derived CDR1 and CDR2 are MNHEY and SMNVEV (reference sequence). The V end lost 4 bases, the J end lost 1 base, and 11 bases lay between the germline ends. CDR3 length: 15 amino acids.

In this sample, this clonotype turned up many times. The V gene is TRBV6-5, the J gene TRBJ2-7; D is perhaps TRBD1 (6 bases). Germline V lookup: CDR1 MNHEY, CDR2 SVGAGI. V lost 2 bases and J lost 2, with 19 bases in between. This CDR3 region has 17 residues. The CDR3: CASSYGATQGFAYEQYF. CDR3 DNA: TGTGCCAGCAGTTACGGGGCAACACAGGGCTTTGCCTACGAGCAGTACTTC.

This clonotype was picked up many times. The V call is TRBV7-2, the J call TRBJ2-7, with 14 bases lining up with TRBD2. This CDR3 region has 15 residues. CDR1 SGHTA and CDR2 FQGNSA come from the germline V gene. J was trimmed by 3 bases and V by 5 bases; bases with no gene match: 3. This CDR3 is CASSRTSGGLYEQYF. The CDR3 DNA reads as TGTGCCAGCAGCCGGACTAGCGGGGGGCTCTACGAGCAGTACTTC.

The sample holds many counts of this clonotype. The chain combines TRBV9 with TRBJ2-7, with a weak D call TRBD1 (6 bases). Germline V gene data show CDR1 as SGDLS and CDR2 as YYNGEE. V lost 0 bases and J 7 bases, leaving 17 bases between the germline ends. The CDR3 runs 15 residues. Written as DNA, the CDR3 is TGTGCCAGCAGCGTAGCTTCGGCCAGGGGTGGGGAGCAGTACTTC. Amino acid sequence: CASSVASARGGEQYF.

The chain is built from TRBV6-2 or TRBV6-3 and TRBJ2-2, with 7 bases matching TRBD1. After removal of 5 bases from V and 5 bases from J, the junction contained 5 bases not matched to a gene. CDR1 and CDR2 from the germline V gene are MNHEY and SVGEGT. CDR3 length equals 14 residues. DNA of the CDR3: TGTGCCAGCAGTCGGGACAGTGAAACCGGGGAGCTGTTTTTT. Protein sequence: CASSRDSETGELFF.

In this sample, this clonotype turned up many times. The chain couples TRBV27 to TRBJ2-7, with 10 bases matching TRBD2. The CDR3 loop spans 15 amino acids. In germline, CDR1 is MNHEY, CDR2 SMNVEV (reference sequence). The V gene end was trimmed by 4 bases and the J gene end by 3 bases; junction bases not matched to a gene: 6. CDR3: CASSSHSSGGYEQYF. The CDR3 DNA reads TGTGCCAGCAGTTCCCACTCTAGCGGGGGCTACGAGCAGTACTTC.

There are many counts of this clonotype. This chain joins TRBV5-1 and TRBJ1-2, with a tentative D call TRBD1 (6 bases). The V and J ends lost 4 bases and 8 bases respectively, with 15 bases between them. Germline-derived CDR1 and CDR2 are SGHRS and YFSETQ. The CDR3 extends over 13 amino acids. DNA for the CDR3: TGCGCCAGCAGCGGGGGCTCCCTGAGGGGCTACACCTTC. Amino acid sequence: CASSGGSLRGYTF.

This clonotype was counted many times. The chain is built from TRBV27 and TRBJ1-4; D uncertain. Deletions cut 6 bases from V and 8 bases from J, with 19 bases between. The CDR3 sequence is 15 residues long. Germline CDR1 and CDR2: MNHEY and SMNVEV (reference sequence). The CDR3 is CASRQWQSRGEKLFF. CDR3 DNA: TGTGCCAGCAGGCAATGGCAGAGTCGAGGAGAAAAACTGTTTTTT.

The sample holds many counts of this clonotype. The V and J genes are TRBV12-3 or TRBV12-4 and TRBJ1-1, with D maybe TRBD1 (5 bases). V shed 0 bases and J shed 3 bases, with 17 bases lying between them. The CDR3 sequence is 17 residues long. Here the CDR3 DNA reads TGTGCCAGCAGTTTAGCGCTCGGGAAAGGGACGGACACTGAAGCTTTCTTT. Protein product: CASSLALGKGTDTEAFF.

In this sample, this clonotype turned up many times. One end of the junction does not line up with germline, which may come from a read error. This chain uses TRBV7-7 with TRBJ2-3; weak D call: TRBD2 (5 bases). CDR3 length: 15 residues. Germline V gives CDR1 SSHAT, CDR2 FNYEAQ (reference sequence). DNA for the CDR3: TGTGCTAGCAGCCCGGGTGGGGAGCACACAGATACGCAGTATTTT. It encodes CASSPGGEHTDTQYF.

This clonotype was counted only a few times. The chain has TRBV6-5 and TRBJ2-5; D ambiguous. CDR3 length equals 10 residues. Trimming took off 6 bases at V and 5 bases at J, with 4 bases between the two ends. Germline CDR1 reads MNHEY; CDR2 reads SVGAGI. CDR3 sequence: CASRDETQYF. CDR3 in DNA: TGTGCCAGCAGGGATGAGACCCAGTACTTC.

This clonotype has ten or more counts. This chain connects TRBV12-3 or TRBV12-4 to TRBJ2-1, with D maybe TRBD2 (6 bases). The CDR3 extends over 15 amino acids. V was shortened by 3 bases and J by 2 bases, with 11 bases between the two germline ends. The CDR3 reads CASSFQAGTYNEQFF. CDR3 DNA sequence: TGTGCCAGCAGTTTTCAGGCGGGGACCTACAATGAGCAGTTCTTC.

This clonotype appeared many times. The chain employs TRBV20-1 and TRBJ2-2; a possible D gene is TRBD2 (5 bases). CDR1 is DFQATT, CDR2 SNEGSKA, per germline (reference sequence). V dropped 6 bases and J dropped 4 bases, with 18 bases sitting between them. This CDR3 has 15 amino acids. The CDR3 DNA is TGCAGTGCCTACGATGGCCTCCGGGGCACCGGGGAGCTGTTTTTT. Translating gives CSAYDGLRGTGELFF.

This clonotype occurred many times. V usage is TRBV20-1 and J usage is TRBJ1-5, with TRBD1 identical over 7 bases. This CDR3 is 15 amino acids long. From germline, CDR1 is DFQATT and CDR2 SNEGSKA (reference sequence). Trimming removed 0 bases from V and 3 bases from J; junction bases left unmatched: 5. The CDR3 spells CSARDQGEPNQPQHF. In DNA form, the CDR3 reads TGCAGTGCTAGAGACCAGGGGGAACCCAATCAGCCCCAGCATTTT.

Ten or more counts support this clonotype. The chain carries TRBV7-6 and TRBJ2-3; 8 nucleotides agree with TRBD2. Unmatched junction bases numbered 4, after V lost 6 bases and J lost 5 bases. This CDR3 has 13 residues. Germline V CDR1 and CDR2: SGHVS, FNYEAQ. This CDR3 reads CASRHTSGDTQYF. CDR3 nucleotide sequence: TGTGCCAGCAGGCATACTAGCGGAGATACGCAGTATTTT.

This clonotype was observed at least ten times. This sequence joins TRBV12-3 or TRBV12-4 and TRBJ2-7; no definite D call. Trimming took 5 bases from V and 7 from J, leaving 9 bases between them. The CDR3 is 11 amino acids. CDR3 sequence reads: CASSKFREQYF. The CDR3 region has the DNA TGTGCCAGCAGTAAGTTCCGTGAGCAGTACTTC.

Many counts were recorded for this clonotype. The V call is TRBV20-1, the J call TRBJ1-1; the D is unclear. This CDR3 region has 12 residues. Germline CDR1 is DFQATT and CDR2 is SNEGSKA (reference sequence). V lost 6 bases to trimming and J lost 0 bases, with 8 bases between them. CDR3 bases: TGCAGTGCAAGGAGCGTGAACACTGAAGCTTTCTTT. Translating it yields CSARSVNTEAFF.

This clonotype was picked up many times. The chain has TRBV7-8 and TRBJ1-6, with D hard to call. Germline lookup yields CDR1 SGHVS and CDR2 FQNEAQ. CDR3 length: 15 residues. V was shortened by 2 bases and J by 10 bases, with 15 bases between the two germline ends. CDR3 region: CASSLLRTDLSPLHF. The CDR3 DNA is TGTGCCAGCAGCTTACTTAGAACCGATCTCTCACCCCTCCACTTT.

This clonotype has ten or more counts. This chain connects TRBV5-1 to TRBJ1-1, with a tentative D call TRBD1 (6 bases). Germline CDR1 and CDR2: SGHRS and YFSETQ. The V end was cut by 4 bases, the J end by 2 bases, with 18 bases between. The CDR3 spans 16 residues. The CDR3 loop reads CASSIHPGTYNTEAFF. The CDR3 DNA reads TGCGCCAGCAGCATACATCCCGGGACATACAACACTGAAGCTTTCTTT.

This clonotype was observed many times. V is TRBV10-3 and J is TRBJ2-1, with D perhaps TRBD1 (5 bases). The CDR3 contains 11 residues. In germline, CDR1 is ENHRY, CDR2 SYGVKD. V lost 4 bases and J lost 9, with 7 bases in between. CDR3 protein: CAISGGSEQFF. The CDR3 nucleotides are TGTGCCATCAGTGGGGGCAGTGAGCAGTTCTTC.

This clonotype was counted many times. The CDR3 spells CASSLANGGHEQYF. As DNA, the CDR3 is TGCGCCAGCAGCTTGGCAAACGGGGGCCACGAGCAGTACTTC. The V and J genes are TRBV5-1 and TRBJ2-7, with D perhaps being TRBD1 or TRBD2 (6 bases each). CDR1 SGHRS and CDR2 YFSETQ come from the germline V gene. V was clipped by 0 bases and J by 5 bases, with 12 bases between them. This CDR3 has 14 residues.

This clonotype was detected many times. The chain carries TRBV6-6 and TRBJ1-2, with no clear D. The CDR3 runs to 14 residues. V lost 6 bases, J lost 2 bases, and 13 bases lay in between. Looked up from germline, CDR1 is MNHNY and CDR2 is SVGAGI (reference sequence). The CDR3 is CASSQSARNYGYTF. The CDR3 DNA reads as TGTGCCAGCAGCCAGAGCGCAAGGAACTATGGCTACACCTTC.

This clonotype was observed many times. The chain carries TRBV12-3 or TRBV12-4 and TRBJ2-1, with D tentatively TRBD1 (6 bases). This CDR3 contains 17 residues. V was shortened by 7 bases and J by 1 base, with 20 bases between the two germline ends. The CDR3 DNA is TGTGCCAGCACCCTTCGGTGGGGAAGGGGGTCCTACAATGAGCAGTTCTTC. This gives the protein CASTLRWGRGSYNEQFF.

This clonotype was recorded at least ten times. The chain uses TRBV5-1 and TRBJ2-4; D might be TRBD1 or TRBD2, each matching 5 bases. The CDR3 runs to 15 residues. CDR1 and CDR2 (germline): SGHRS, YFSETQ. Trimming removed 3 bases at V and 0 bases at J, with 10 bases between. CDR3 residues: CASSSGPRAKNIQYF. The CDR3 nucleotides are TGCGCCAGCAGCTCGGGGCCAAGAGCCAAAAACATTCAGTACTTC.

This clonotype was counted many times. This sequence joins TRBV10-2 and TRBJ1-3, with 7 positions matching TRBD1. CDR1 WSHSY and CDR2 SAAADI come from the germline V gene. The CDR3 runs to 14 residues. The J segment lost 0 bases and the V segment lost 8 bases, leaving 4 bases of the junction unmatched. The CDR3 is CASGTGASGNTIYF. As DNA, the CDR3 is TGCGCCAGCGGAACAGGGGCCTCTGGAAACACCATATATTTT.

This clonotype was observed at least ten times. CDR3: CASSAQPGVRGETQYF. As DNA, the CDR3 is TGTGCCAGCAGTGCACAGCCCGGAGTGCGGGGAGAGACCCAGTACTTC. The chain carries TRBV28 and TRBJ2-5, with TRBD2 as a possible D gene (6 bases). CDR3 size: 16 residues. CDR1 is MDHEN and CDR2 is SYDVKM in the germline V gene. V was clipped by 5 bases and J by 4 bases, with 20 bases between them.

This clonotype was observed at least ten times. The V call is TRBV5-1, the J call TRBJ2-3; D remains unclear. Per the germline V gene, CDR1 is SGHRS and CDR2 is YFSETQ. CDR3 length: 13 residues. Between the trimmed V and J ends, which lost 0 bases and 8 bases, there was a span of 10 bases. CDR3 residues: CASSLGPMTTQYF. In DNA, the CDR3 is TGCGCCAGCAGCTTGGGACCGATGACTACGCAGTATTTT.